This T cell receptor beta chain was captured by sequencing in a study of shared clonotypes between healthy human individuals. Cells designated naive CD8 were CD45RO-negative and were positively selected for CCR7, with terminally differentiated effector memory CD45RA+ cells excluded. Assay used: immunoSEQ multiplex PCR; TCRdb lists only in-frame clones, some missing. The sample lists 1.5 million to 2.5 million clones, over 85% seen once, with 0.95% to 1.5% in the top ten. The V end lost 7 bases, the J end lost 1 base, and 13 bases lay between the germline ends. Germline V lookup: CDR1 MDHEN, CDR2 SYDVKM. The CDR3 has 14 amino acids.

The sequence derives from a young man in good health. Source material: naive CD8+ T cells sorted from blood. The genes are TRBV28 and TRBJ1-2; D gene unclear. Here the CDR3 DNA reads TGTGCCAGCACCCTCGCGGCCGGTAACTATGGCTACACCTTC. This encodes CASTLAAGNYGYTF.